This TCR beta chain emerged from a study of blood T cells in healthy people across ages. Study-wide points: CMV status of donors was not determined, possibly confounding expanded clonotype changes.

This clonotype has more than one count but fewer than ten. Its antigen is unknown. Germline CDR1 and CDR2: MDHEN and SYDVKM. There are 11 residues in the CDR3. Sample-barcoded 5' priming and a J-beta primer mix drove a second PCR of roughly 6 to 12 cycles. TCRdb fed the 5' RACE reads into MiXCR, producing one record per CDR3 protein. In the table there are approximately 1,100,000 distinct CDR3 sequences, less than 50% of which are singletons. Sequences were obtained from blood. The chain links TRBV28 to TRBJ2-4; D may be TRBD2 (6 bases). Near its end, the DNA agrees better with TRBJ2-7, so the J call may be wrong. This TCR came from a woman in her sixties or seventies in good health. DNA for the CDR3: TGTGCCAGCATCGGAGGGTACGAGCAGTACTTC. It specifies CASIGGYEQYF.